The text below deals with one TCR beta chain. Original methodology: Scientists estimated how many nucleated cells there were by amplifying reference gene primers. The method was immunoSEQ multiplex PCR; TCRdb's version includes in-frame clones alone and lacks a portion of them. V, J and clone size are taken as reported in that table, and D and trimming were inferred from the DNA itself. The table includes around 430,000 clones, 87% detected once. The source of the sample is a study of blood T cell repertoires in COVID-19. Study-level background: The cDNA or gDNA used as material had been derived from T cells, B-cell-depleted T cells, or PBMCs.

The clonotype originates from a woman aged 50 to 65 who had recovered from COVID-19. Sequenced input: PBMCs or T cells enriched from blood (not recorded which).

CDR3 sequence reads: CASSTTTGTEAFF. The CDR3 DNA reads as TGTGCCAGCAGTACTACGACGGGGACTGAAGCTTTCTTT. The chain links TRBV6-1 to TRBJ1-1; D ambiguous. In germline, CDR1 is MNHNS, CDR2 SASEGT. This CDR3 comprises 13 residues. Trimming took off 5 bases at V and 5 bases at J, with 12 bases between the two ends.